This T cell receptor beta chain was identified during a study of OX40 agonist ivuxolimab in advanced cancers. The assay was immunoSEQ multiplex PCR, and TCRdb's table has in-frame clones only and misses some. The sample has tens of thousands of clones, roughly 88% seen once. V was shortened by 6 bases and J by 1 base, with 9 bases between the two germline ends. The length of the CDR3 is 12 residues. Germline V gives CDR1 SQVTM, CDR2 ANQGSEA. This material consisted of CD4+ or CD8+ T cells sorted from blood, taken in a trial of the OX40 agonist ivuxolimab. The origin of this receptor is an adult with an advanced solid tumor such as melanoma, head and neck, liver or kidney cancer. V usage is TRBV29-1 and J usage is TRBJ1-1; tentatively, D is TRBD1 (5 bases). The CDR3 nucleotides are TGCAGCGTGGGGCAGGGGAACACTGAAGCTTTCTTT. Translated: CSVGQGNTEAFF.